The rows below give T cell receptor beta chains drawn from one sample of a study of blood T cell repertoires in COVID-19. Using immunoSEQ multiplex PCR, the repertoire was profiled, and TCRdb retains in-frame clones only, with some absent. Here the sample spans around 190,000 clones, roughly 78% being singletons. The specimen was peripheral blood. These receptors were collected from a man between 70 and 80 years old with active or convalescent COVID-19. Both conserved end residues are part of each CDR3.

V gene: TRBV10-2; CDR3 protein: CASSEGEAYGYTF
V gene: TRBV4-1; CDR3 protein: CASSQDRTDNSPLHF
V gene: TRBV5-6; CDR3 protein: CASSTDRGLGPQHF
V gene: TRBV2; CDR3 protein: CASSEPDGRPGGGYTF
V gene: TRBV30; CDR3 protein: CAWINPGWGQAFF
V gene: TRBV6-2/TRBV6-3; CDR3 protein: CASSSRDRGYEQYF
V gene: TRBV27; CDR3 protein: CASRYNGQGSGGYTF
V gene: TRBV5-1; CDR3 protein: CASSFSGREGNEQFF
V gene: TRBV12-2; CDR3 protein: CASPGHGANYGYTF
V gene: TRBV7-8; CDR3 protein: CASPAGQRFGGELFF
V gene: TRBV4-3; CDR3 protein: CASSQAGTGSGPQHF
V gene: TRBV5-5; CDR3 protein: CASSIRQGGPYEQYF
V gene: TRBV5-5; CDR3 protein: CASSLGESRDQPQHF